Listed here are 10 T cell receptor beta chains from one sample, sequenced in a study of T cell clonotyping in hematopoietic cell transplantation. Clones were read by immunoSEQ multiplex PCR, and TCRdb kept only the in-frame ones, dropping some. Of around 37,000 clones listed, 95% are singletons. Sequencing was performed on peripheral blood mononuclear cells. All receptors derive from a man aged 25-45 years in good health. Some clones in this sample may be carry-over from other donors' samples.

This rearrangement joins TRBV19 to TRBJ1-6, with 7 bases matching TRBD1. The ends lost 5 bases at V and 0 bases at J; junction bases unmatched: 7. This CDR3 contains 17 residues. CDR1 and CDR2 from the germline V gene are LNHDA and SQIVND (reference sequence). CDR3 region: CASSAAGGSSYNSPLHF. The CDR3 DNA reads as TGTGCCAGTAGTGCTGCAGGGGGTAGCTCCTATAATTCACCCCTCCACTTT.

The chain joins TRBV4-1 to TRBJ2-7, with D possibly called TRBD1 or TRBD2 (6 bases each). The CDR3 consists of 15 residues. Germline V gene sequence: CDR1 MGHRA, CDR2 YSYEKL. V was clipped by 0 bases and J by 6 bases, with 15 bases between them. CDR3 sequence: CASSQDPQGRSEQYF. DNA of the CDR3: TGCGCCAGCAGCCAAGACCCGCAGGGGAGGAGCGAGCAGTACTTC.

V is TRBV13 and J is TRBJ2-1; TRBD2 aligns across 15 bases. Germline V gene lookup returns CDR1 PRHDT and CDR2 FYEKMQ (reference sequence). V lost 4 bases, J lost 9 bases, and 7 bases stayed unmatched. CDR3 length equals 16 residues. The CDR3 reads CASSSPGLAGGGEQFF. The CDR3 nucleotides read TGTGCCAGCAGCTCCCCGGGACTAGCGGGAGGAGGTGAGCAGTTCTTC.

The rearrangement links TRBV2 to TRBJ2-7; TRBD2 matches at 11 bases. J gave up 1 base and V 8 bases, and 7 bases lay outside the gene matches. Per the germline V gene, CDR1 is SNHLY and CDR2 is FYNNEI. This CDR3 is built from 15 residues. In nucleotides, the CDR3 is TGTGCCAGCCTGACTCGACTAGCGGGGTCCTACGAGCAGTACTTC. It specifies CASLTRLAGSYEQYF.

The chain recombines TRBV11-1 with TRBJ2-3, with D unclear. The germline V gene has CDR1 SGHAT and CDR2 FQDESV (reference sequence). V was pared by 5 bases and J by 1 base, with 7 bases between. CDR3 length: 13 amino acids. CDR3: CASSPRRTDTQYF. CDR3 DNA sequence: TGTGCCAGCAGCCCACGACGCACAGATACGCAGTATTTT.

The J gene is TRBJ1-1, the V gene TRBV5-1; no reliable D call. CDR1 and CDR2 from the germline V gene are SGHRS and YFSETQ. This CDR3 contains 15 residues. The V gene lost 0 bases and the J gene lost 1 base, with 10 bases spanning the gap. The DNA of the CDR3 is TGCGCCAGCAGCTTGGGAAGGGCAAAGAACACTGAAGCTTTCTTT. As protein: CASSLGRAKNTEAFF.

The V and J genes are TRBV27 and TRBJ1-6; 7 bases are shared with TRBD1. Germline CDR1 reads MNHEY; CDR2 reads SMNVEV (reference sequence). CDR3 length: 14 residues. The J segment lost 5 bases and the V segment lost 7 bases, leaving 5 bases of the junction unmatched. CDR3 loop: CASKLGTDNSPLHF. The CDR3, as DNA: TGTGCCAGCAAACTCGGGACAGATAATTCACCCCTCCACTTT.

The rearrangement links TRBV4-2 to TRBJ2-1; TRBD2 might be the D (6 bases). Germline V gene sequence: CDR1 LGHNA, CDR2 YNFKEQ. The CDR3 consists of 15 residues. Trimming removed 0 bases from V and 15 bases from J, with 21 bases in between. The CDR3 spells CASSQDPRRGLGSFF. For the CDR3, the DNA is TGTGCCAGCAGCCAAGATCCCCGTCGGGGACTGGGCTCGTTCTTC.

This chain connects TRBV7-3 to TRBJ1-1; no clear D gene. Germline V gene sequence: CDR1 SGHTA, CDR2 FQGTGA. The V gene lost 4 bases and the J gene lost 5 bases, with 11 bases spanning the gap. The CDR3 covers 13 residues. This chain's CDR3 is CASSSSQDTEAFF. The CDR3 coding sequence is TGTGCCAGCAGCTCATCGCAGGATACTGAAGCTTTCTTT. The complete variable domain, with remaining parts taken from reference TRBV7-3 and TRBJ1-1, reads GAGVSQTPSNKVTEKGKYVELRCDPISGHTALYWYRQSLGQGPEFLIYFQGTGAADDSGLPNDRFFAVRPEGSVSTLKIQRTERGDSAVYLCASSSSQDTEAFFGQGTRLTVV.

The CDR3: CASSPKGYTEAFF. CDR3 coding DNA: TGTGCCAGCTCCCCAAAGGGGTACACTGAAGCTTTCTTT. The chain has TRBV11-2 and TRBJ1-1; D is possibly TRBD1 (5 bases). V lost 8 bases and J lost 3, with 13 bases in between. This CDR3 spans 13 amino acids. CDR1 is SGHAT, CDR2 FQNNGV, per germline.